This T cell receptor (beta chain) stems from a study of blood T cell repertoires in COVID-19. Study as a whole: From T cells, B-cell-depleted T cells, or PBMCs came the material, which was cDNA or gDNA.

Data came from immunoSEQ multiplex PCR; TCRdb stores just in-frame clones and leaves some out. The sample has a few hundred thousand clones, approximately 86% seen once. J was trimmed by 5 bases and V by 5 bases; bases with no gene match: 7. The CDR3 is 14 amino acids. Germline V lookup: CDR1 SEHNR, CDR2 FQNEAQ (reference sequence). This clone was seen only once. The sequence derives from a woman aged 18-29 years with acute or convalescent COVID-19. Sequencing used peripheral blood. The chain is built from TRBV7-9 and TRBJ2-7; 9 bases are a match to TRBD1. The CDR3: CASSPGQGLDEQYF. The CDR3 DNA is TGTGCCAGCAGCCCCGGACAGGGGTTGGACGAGCAGTACTTC.